These 28 T cell receptor beta chains originate from one sample sequenced in a study of T-cell reconstitution after alpha-beta-depleted transplantation in children. The TCRbeta library was prepared with unique molecular identifiers. TCRdb used MiXCR to reprocess the PCR reads, holding one entry per CDR3 protein. The profile shows about 240,000 distinct CDR3 sequences, about 23% of them singletons. Sequencing used PBMCs, obtained before TCRalphabeta/CD19-depleted stem cell transplant. These receptors were collected from a girl aged 2 to 9 with Fanconi anemia, due to receive a stem cell transplant.

This clonotype occurred many times. The chain has TRBV6-1 and TRBJ2-7; TRBD1 matches at 8 bases. Losses at the gene ends were 4 bases for V and 4 bases for J; bases not matched to a gene: 6. The germline gives CDR1 MNHNS, CDR2 SASEGT. This CDR3 is built from 14 residues. The CDR3 protein is CASSVGQGGYEQYF. DNA for the CDR3: TGTGCCAGCAGTGTCGGACAGGGTGGATACGAGCAGTACTTC.

This clonotype was found many times. This chain links TRBV7-2 with TRBJ2-1, with D unclear. Germline-derived CDR1 and CDR2 are SGHTA and FQGNSA. The CDR3 contains 13 residues. The germline V and J ends were trimmed by 6 bases and 10 bases, with 16 bases remaining between them. In nucleotides, the CDR3 is TGTGCCAGCAGTCGATCCACTCAAGGGGAGCAGTTCTTC. Amino acids: CASSRSTQGEQFF.

This clonotype was seen a few times. The chain uses TRBV7-2 and TRBJ2-3; 10 bases match TRBD2. Trimming took 5 bases from V and 2 from J; bases not matched to a gene: 7. CDR3 length equals 16 residues. Germline lookup yields CDR1 SGHTA and CDR2 FQGNSA. The CDR3 nucleotides are TGTGCCAGCAGCGTACTAGCGGGGCTCCTCACAGATACGCAGTATTTT. Translating it yields CASSVLAGLLTDTQYF.

This clonotype was seen more than once but under ten times. The chain joins TRBV9 to TRBJ2-1, with D tentatively TRBD2 (5 bases). Germline V lookup: CDR1 SGDLS, CDR2 YYNGEE. The CDR3 runs 15 residues. Trimming took off 5 bases at V and 5 bases at J, with 17 bases between the two ends. The CDR3 loop is CASSESGSLDNEQFF. The DNA for the CDR3 is TGTGCCAGCAGTGAGAGCGGCTCTCTGGACAATGAGCAGTTCTTC.

The sample holds a few counts of this clonotype. The V and J genes are TRBV20-1 and TRBJ2-1; maybe TRBD1 (5 bases). With 0 bases removed from V and 4 bases from J, the gap between germline ends came to 19 bases. Looked up from germline, CDR1 is DFQATT and CDR2 is SNEGSKA (reference sequence). This CDR3 spans 17 amino acids. CDR3 in DNA: TGCAGTGCTAGAGATAGTGCAGACAGCATACGGTACAATGAGCAGTTCTTC. Its translation: CSARDSADSIRYNEQFF.

This chain uses TRBV29-1 with TRBJ1-1, with TRBD1 matching 7 bases. Looked up from germline, CDR1 is SQVTM and CDR2 is ANQGSEA. This CDR3 spans 12 amino acids. The ends lost 6 bases at V and 4 bases at J; junction bases unmatched: 5. The CDR3 loop reads CSVRTGGTEAFF. The CDR3, as DNA: TGCAGCGTCCGGACAGGCGGCACTGAAGCTTTCTTT.

This clonotype showed up just a few times. The chain links TRBV29-1 to TRBJ2-3; D tentatively fits TRBD1 or TRBD2 (5 bases each). Germline V lookup: CDR1 SQVTM, CDR2 ANQGSEA. Trimming removed 7 bases at V and 2 bases at J, with 16 bases between. The CDR3 extends over 14 amino acids. This chain's CDR3 is CSAIGGVITDTQYF. For the CDR3, the DNA is TGCAGCGCCATTGGGGGTGTCATCACAGATACGCAGTATTTT.

This clonotype was picked up many times. As DNA, the CDR3 is TGTGCCAGCAGCTTAGGCGGGACAGCTTCAGTCGAGCAGTACTTC. As protein: CASSLGGTASVEQYF. The chain recombines TRBV7-2 with TRBJ2-7; tentative D call: TRBD1 (7 bases). The germline V and J ends were trimmed by 1 base and 6 bases, with 16 bases remaining between them. The CDR3 spans 15 residues. The germline V gene has CDR1 SGHTA and CDR2 FQGNSA.

The sample holds many counts of this clonotype. The rearrangement links TRBV29-1 to TRBJ2-6; possibly TRBD2 for D (5 bases). Germline CDR1 reads SQVTM; CDR2 reads ANQGSEA. The CDR3 is 15 residues long. V dropped 3 bases and J dropped 0 bases, with 9 bases sitting between them. CDR3: CSVEGSGSGANVLTF. The CDR3 DNA reads TGCAGCGTTGAGGGGAGTGGCTCTGGGGCCAACGTCCTGACTTTC.

The genes are TRBV29-1 and TRBJ2-7; D may correspond to TRBD1 or TRBD2 (6 bases each). The CDR3 has 13 residues. Germline values: CDR1 SQVTM, CDR2 ANQGSEA. V was trimmed by 6 bases and J by 6 bases, leaving 18 bases between them. CDR3 nucleotides: TGCAGCGTCGGAGGGGGAGGCGAGCGCGAGCAGTACTTC. Its translation is CSVGGGGEREQYF.

A word on this clonotype: Germline is not matched at one junction end, which may reflect a read error. V is TRBV20-1 and J is TRBJ2-3; 14 nucleotides match TRBD2. In germline, CDR1 is DFQATT, CDR2 SNEGSKA (reference sequence). The CDR3 runs 18 residues. In DNA, the CDR3 is TGCATTGCTAGGACTAGACTAGCGGGGGGGCAGAGCACAGATACGCAGTATTTT. Translating gives CIARTRLAGGQSTDTQYF.

The rearrangement joins TRBV29-1 to TRBJ2-3, with TRBD2 as a possible D gene (5 bases). Germline V gene data show CDR1 as SQVTM and CDR2 as ANQGSEA. The CDR3 is 14 residues long. V gave up 4 bases and J gave up 2 bases, with 13 bases separating them. The CDR3: CSVGGRGYTDTQYF. The CDR3 DNA sequence: TGCAGCGTTGGTGGGAGAGGATACACAGATACGCAGTATTTT.

This clonotype was seen at least ten times. The gene calls are TRBV25-1 and TRBJ2-3, with 7 bases aligning to TRBD2. V dropped 6 bases and J dropped 3; count of bases not matched to a gene: 6. The CDR3 spans 14 residues. CDR1 MGHDK and CDR2 SYGVNS come from the germline V gene. The DNA of the CDR3 is TGTGCCAGCAGGGAAGCGGGGAGGACAGATACGCAGTATTTT. It specifies CASREAGRTDTQYF.

The sample holds a few counts of this clonotype. This chain connects TRBV6-1 to TRBJ2-7, with 7 nucleotides matching TRBD1. The CDR3 is 12 residues long. Looked up from germline, CDR1 is MNHNS and CDR2 is SASEGT. V lost 1 base and J lost 9; bases outside the gene matches: 3. The CDR3 DNA is TGTGCCAGCAGTGAAGGCCAGGGGGTGCAGTACTTC. Translation gives CASSEGQGVQYF.

In its sample, this clonotype was seen many times. The chain employs TRBV12-3 or TRBV12-4 and TRBJ2-1; 8 bases map to TRBD2. The CDR3 runs to 15 residues. The V gene end was trimmed by 3 bases and the J gene end by 8 bases; junction bases not matched to a gene: 9. As DNA, the CDR3 is TGTGCCAGCAGTTTGGGGCGGGGGGCAAAGGATGAGCAGTTCTTC. It translates to CASSLGRGAKDEQFF.

This chain joins TRBV13 and TRBJ1-4, with a possible D match to TRBD1 (6 bases). The CDR3 is made up of 16 amino acids. Germline V lookup: CDR1 PRHDT, CDR2 FYEKMQ (reference sequence). V was cut by 5 bases and J by 4 bases, with 17 bases left in between. The chain's CDR3 is CASSPSPLGGNEKLFF. CDR3 DNA sequence: TGTGCCAGCAGCCCATCGCCTCTAGGGGGTAATGAAAAACTGTTTTTT.

Many counts were recorded for this clonotype. V is TRBV12-3 or TRBV12-4 and J is TRBJ2-7; 9 bases agree with TRBD2. This CDR3 has 17 residues. J lost 3 bases, V lost 1 base, and 10 bases had no gene match. CDR3 nucleotide sequence: TGTGCCAGCAGTTTAGGGCAGAGACTAGCGGCAGACTACGAGCAGTACTTC. Translated, it gives CASSLGQRLAADYEQYF.

This clonotype was seen ten or more times. This chain connects TRBV12-5 to TRBJ1-1; a weak D match, TRBD1 (5 bases). CDR3 length: 12 amino acids. Trimming removed 5 bases at V and 8 bases at J, with 12 bases between. The germline V gene has CDR1 LGHNT and CDR2 FRNRAP. The CDR3 spells CASGEAGREAFF. For the CDR3, the DNA is TGTGCTAGTGGTGAGGCAGGGCGAGAAGCTTTCTTT.

The sample holds many counts of this clonotype. The V and J genes are TRBV20-1 and TRBJ2-7; no clear D gene. The V and J ends lost 1 base and 3 bases respectively, with 7 bases between them. The CDR3 totals 12 residues. The germline V gene has CDR1 DFQATT and CDR2 SNEGSKA (reference sequence). This CDR3 reads CSARAADYEQYF. CDR3 sequence (DNA): TGCAGTGCTAGAGCGGCCGACTACGAGCAGTACTTC.

Many counts were recorded for this clonotype. J is TRBJ1-2 and V is TRBV20-1, with 8 nucleotides matching TRBD1. The CDR3 extends over 15 amino acids. Trimming removed 6 bases from V and 3 bases from J; junction bases left unmatched: 12. Per the germline V gene, CDR1 is DFQATT and CDR2 is SNEGSKA (reference sequence). CDR3 region: CSALRGLRADYGYTF. CDR3 DNA: TGCAGTGCCCTCAGGGGGCTCCGGGCAGACTATGGCTACACCTTC.

This clonotype was counted at least ten times. The chain combines TRBV7-2 with TRBJ2-3; D is undetermined. Deletions cut 3 bases from V and 1 base from J, with 2 bases between. Germline V lookup: CDR1 SGHTA, CDR2 FQGNSA. The CDR3 covers 12 residues. The CDR3 nucleotides read TGTGCCAGCAGCTTCGGCACAGATACGCAGTATTTT. As protein: CASSFGTDTQYF.

The V and J genes are TRBV20-1 and TRBJ2-7; 10 nucleotides agree with TRBD2. J was trimmed by 1 base and V by 0 bases; bases with no gene match: 15. Germline values: CDR1 DFQATT, CDR2 SNEGSKA (reference sequence). The CDR3 consists of 19 residues. The DNA of the CDR3 is TGCAGTGCTAGAGAAATTCTAGCGGGAGTTTCGTTAAGGTCCTACGAGCAGTACTTC. Protein sequence: CSAREILAGVSLRSYEQYF.

V and J are TRBV2 and TRBJ1-1; tentatively, D is TRBD1 (6 bases). The CDR3 spans 13 residues. V was pared by 7 bases and J by 7 bases, with 16 bases between. Germline values: CDR1 SNHLY, CDR2 FYNNEI. The CDR3 sequence: CASTTWGPNEAFF. CDR3 sequence (DNA): TGTGCCAGCACCACCTGGGGGCCGAATGAAGCTTTCTTT. The full variable domain, its missing parts supplied by reference TRBV2 and TRBJ1-1, is EPEVTQTPSHQVTQMGQEVILRCVPISNHLYFYWYRQILGQKVEFLVSFYNNEISEKSEIFDDQFSVERPDGSNFTLKIRSTKLEDSAMYFCASTTWGPNEAFFGQGTRLTVV.

The V call is TRBV6-1, the J call TRBJ1-5, with unresolved D. Germline V gives CDR1 MNHNS, CDR2 SASEGT. CDR3 length: 15 residues. V was pared by 6 bases and J by 0 bases, with 12 bases between. The CDR3 region is CASRSDRNSNQPQHF. In DNA form, the CDR3 reads TGTGCCAGCAGATCGGACCGGAATAGCAATCAGCCCCAGCATTTT.

This clonotype showed up many times. V usage is TRBV6-5 and J usage is TRBJ2-7; a weak D match, TRBD2 (6 bases). This CDR3 has 13 amino acids. Trimming cost V 3 bases and J 6 bases, with 12 bases left between them. CDR1 is MNHEY, CDR2 SVGAGI, per germline. The CDR3 nucleotides are TGTGCCAGCAGTTATACGGGAGTAGTCGAGCAGTACTTC. It codes for CASSYTGVVEQYF.

This chain uses TRBV28 with TRBJ2-7; D is possibly TRBD1 (6 bases). The CDR3 spans 17 residues. Germline assignment: CDR1 MDHEN and CDR2 SYDVKM. Trimming removed 3 bases at V and 6 bases at J, with 24 bases between. In DNA, the CDR3 is TGTGCCAGCAGTTTTAACCGGTTTGTGCAGGGGAGAGGCGAGCAGTACTTC. It encodes CASSFNRFVQGRGEQYF.

This clonotype was observed a handful of times. The gene calls are TRBV29-1 and TRBJ2-2; D is uncertain. Germline-derived CDR1 and CDR2 are SQVTM and ANQGSEA. V lost 7 bases, J lost 5 bases, and 17 bases lay in between. This CDR3 is built from 14 residues. Here the CDR3 DNA reads TGCAGCGCTAAGGCCCCGTGGAATACCGGGGAGCTGTTTTTT. This translates into CSAKAPWNTGELFF.

This clonotype was observed many times. V is TRBV5-1 and J is TRBJ2-3; D remains unclear. V was trimmed by 0 bases and J by 9 bases, leaving 5 bases between them. Germline CDR1 is SGHRS and CDR2 is YFSETQ. This CDR3 region has 11 residues. CDR3 DNA: TGCGCCAGCAGCTTGGTTGGGACGCAGTATTTT. Its translation: CASSLVGTQYF.